This T cell receptor (beta chain) is drawn from a study of blood T cell repertoires in COVID-19. For the study at large: Both acute and convalescent COVID-19 samples were obtained from the United States, Italy and Spain. From T cells, B-cell-depleted T cells, or PBMCs came the material, which was cDNA or gDNA.

In Seattle, patients joined the study during active infection and were tracked longitudinally. In the authors' methods: Reference gene primer amplification gave nucleated cell count estimates. TCRdb keeps only in-frame clones here, not all; method: immunoSEQ multiplex PCR. D and trimming come from the DNA, and the V and J calls and clone size come from that table. The repertoire holds about 180,000 clones, with more than 70% as singletons. Trimming stripped 3 bases from V and 2 bases from J, with 12 bases between. The germline V gene encodes CDR1 SGHRS and CDR2 YFSETQ. The CDR3 extends over 15 amino acids.

The origin of this receptor is an older person with COVID-19, enrolled during active disease. Sequencing was done on a sample of peripheral blood. The J gene is TRBJ2-4, the V gene TRBV5-1; TRBD1 is a possible D gene (6 bases). The DNA of the CDR3 is TGCGCCAGCAGCTCGGGACATTCACCCAAAAACATTCAGTACTTC. It yields the protein CASSSGHSPKNIQYF.